This TCR beta chain emerged from a study of Graves' ophthalmopathy and Graves' hyperthyroidism. Turning to the study itself: Absence of ophthalmopathy within 18 months of follow-up defined stable hyperthyroidism. Study-wide points: The model's prediction of ophthalmopathy progression had about 70% sensitivity and around 72% specificity.

Amplification targeted the TCR beta CDR3 regions, with RNA transcripts as the source material. Investigators did first-round RT-PCR with HTBI primers, then second-round multiplex PCR. Using its own MiXCR run on the multiplex PCR reads, TCRdb lists one record per CDR3 protein. The sample has roughly 600,000 distinct CDR3 sequences, about 40% seen once. Concerning this clonotype itself: Its target is unknown.

Patients newly diagnosed with hyperthyroidism, under 2 months' duration, were aged 18 to 65, the study reports. A diagnosis was made from clinical symptoms together with serum thyroxine, TRAb, thyroid ultrasound and orbital computed tomography. The CDR3 covers 14 residues. V shed 6 bases, J shed 2 bases, and the junction held 3 bases outside the gene matches. Germline assignment: CDR1 MGHDK and CDR2 SYGVNS. The sample comprised peripheral blood or thyroid tissue (not recorded which). This chain uses TRBV25-1 with TRBJ2-3, with 9 bases fitting TRBD2. The receptor comes from an adult man with Graves' hyperthyroidism. The CDR3, as DNA: TGTGCCAGCAGATCTAGCGGGGTCACAGATACGCAGTATTTT. This sequence encodes CASRSSGVTDTQYF.